Listed below are T cell receptor beta chains from one sample, sequenced in a study of response to subunit inactivated influenza vaccine. Each CDR3 protein is one row after TCRdb ran MiXCR on the RT-PCR reads. The sample gives about 780,000 distinct CDR3 sequences, approximately 17% of which show up once; approximately 11% is in the top ten. Sequencing was performed on PBMCs from blood, taken about 5 days after vaccination. The source is a man over 45 who received an inactivated influenza vaccine. CDR3s include the opening cysteine and the closing phenylalanine or tryptophan. The order of the fields is D gene, J gene, V gene, clone size, CDR3 DNA, CDR3 protein. A D gene is named only where the DNA matches it firmly. Not all rows give a size; the values are once, few, many and, for expanded clones, a class.

NA	TRBJ2-7	TRBV24-1	few	TGTGCCACCAGTGCCCGACAGGGAGGTTTGGACGAGCAGTACTTC	CATSARQGGLDEQYF
NA	TRBJ2-5	TRBV4-3	NA	TGCGCCAGCAGCCAAGAACCACAGGGTCGAGAGACCCAGTACTTC	CASSQEPQGRETQYF
TRBD1	TRBJ1-1	TRBV5-1	few	TGCGCCAGCAGTGAGGGGGCGGGGAACACTGAAGCTTTCTTT	CASSEGAGNTEAFF
NA	TRBJ2-1	TRBV2	NA	TGTGCCAGCAGTGAAGGGCTATTGAGCAGGAATGAGCAGTTCTTC	CASSEGLLSRNEQFF
TRBD2	TRBJ2-1	TRBV20-1	few	TGCAGTGCTAGTGGTAGCGGGACTCGGAATGAGCAGTTCTTC	CSASGSGTRNEQFF
NA	TRBJ1-1	TRBV25-1	NA	TGTGCCAGCAGTGTTATGTCCGGGGAGGCTTTCTTT	CASSVMSGEAFF
NA	TRBJ1-1	TRBV14	NA	TGTGCCAGCAGCCACCAGGGCTGGAACACTGAAGCTTTCTTT	CASSHQGWNTEAFF
TRBD2	TRBJ2-7	TRBV6-2/TRBV6-3	many	TGTGCCAGCAGTCCGGTAGCGGGATCCTACGAGCAGTACTTC	CASSPVAGSYEQYF
NA	TRBJ2-2	TRBV11-3	NA	TGTGCCAGCAGACTATTTGGTGGCACCGGGGAGCTGTTTTTT	CASRLFGGTGELFF
NA	TRBJ2-1	TRBV20-1	many	TGCAGTGCTAGAGATCCCTCCGGGACTCGCCGCTACAATGAGCAGTTCTTC	CSARDPSGTRRYNEQFF
TRBD1	TRBJ1-2	TRBV20-1	few	TGCAGTGCTAGAGAGACCGGGACAGCCAACTATGGCTACACCTTC	CSARETGTANYGYTF
NA	TRBJ2-4	TRBV4-2	NA	TGTGCCAGCAGCCAAGATGCCGGAAAAAACATTCAGTACTTC	CASSQDAGKNIQYF
TRBD1	TRBJ1-5	TRBV20-1	NA	TGCAGTGTCATACGGGACAGCTCAAATCAGCCCCAGCATTTT	CSVIRDSSNQPQHF
NA	TRBJ1-1	TRBV4-2	few	TGTGCCAGCACCTCCAATTCGGCCCTGAACACTGAAGCTTTCTTT	CASTSNSALNTEAFF
NA	TRBJ2-7	TRBV6-2/TRBV6-3	few	TGTGCCAGCAGTTACTTGTCAATCGAGCAGTACTTC	CASSYLSIEQYF
NA	TRBJ1-5	TRBV10-3	many	TGTGCCATCGCCGGGGGCGAAAATCAGCCCCAGCATTTT	CAIAGGENQPQHF
NA	TRBJ2-5	TRBV7-6	NA	TGTGCCAGCAGCTTATGGGGGGCCGATAATGACGAGACCCAGTACTTC	CASSLWGADNDETQYF
NA	TRBJ1-2	TRBV4-1	few	TGCGCCAGCAGCCAAGAGGGCCGACGCGGAGATGGCTACACCTTC	CASSQEGRRGDGYTF
TRBD2	TRBJ2-1	TRBV11-2	NA	TGTGCCAGCAGCTTAGGGGGAGGGGCCCCTCCCAATGAGCAGTTCTTC	CASSLGGGAPPNEQFF
TRBD2	TRBJ2-3	TRBV7-3	NA	TGTGCCAGCAGCACAATGAGGAGCGGGAGCGCCTCTAGCACAGATACGCAGTATTTT	CASSTMRSGSASSTDTQYF
NA	TRBJ1-1	TRBV28	NA	TGTGCCAGCAGTTTGATTGCGGGGGTCGCTGAAGCTTTCTTT	CASSLIAGVAEAFF
TRBD1	TRBJ2-5	TRBV7-9	once	TGTGGCAGCAGCCAACCAGGGGGCGGAGAGACCCAGTACTTC	CGSSQPGGGETQYF
TRBD1	TRBJ2-1	TRBV7-3	NA	TGTGCCAGCAGCGAAATTGACAGGGGTGAGCAGTTCTTC	CASSEIDRGEQFF
NA	TRBJ2-7	TRBV6-2/TRBV6-3	few	TGTGCCGCCGGGAGATTCTACGAGCAGTACTTC	CAAGRFYEQYF
NA	TRBJ1-1	TRBV29-1	NA	TGCAGCGTTGAAGTACAGGGTACGTACACTGAAGCTTTCTTT	CSVEVQGTYTEAFF
NA	TRBJ2-7	TRBV20-1	NA	TGCAGTGCTAGTTCAGGCCAGTCCTACGAGCAGTACTTC	CSASSGQSYEQYF
NA	TRBJ2-2	TRBV6-5	NA	TGTGCCAGCAGTTACTCTGTCGGGGAGCTGTTTTTT	CASSYSVGELFF
TRBD2	TRBJ2-5	TRBV3-1	NA	TGTGCCGCATACCCAAGGGGAGGGGAGACTAGCAACCAAGAGACCCAGTACTTC	CAAYPRGGETSNQETQYF